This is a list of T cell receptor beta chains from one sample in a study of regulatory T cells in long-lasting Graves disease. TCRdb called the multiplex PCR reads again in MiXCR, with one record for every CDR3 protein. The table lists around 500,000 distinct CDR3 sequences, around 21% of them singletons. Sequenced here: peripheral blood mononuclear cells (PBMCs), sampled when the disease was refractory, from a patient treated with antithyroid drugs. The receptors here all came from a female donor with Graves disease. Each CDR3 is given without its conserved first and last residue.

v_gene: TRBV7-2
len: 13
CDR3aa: ASSLAGQPIYEQY

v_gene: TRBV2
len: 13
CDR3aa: ASSAAGTSTDTQY

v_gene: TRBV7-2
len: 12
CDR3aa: ASSSGRMSGELF

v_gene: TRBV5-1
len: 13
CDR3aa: ASSAPTVMGTEAF

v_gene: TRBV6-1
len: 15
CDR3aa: ASSQSRGFNSNQPQH

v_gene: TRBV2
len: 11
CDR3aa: ASTGQGGYEQY

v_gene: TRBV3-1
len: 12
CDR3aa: ASSQGLGGEEAF

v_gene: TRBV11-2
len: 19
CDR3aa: ASSPGTSGRAGWIGKYEQY

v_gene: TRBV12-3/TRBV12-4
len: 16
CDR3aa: AGARTSGPGWNTGELF

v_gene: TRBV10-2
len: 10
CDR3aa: ASSQAVTGYT

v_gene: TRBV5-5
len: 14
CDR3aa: ASSFLSPGNTGELF

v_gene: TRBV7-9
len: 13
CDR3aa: ASSLTGRTRETQY

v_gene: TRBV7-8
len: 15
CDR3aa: ASSLNFGADVWQPQH

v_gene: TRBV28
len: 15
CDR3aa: ASSFSRTSGGWETQY

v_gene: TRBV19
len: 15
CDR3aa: ASTEAGRDRRKNIQY

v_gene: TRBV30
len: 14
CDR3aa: AESQGLAGAGNIQY

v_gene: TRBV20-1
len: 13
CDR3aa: SARESTGMNTEAF

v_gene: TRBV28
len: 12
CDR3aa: ASRRTSVAYEQY

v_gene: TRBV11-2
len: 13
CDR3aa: ASSLGGTGRDEQF

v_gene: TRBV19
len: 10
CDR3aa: ASSRRGTEAF

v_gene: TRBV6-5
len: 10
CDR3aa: ASSYDGTEAF

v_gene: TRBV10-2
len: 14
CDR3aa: ASTRGGSFGHYEQY

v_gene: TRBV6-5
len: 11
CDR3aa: ASSYGEVQEAF

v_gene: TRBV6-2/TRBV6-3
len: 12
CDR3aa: ATDRDRGNSPLH

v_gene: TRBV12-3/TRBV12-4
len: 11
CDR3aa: ASRLAGVYEQY

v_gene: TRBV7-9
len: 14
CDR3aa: ASSLEPGQGPYEQY

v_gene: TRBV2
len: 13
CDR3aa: ASSAPTGAGDEAF

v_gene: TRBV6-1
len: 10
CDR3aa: ASCPNTGELF

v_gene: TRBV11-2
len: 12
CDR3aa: ASSLTGLPYERY

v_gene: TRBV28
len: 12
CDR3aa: ASSSLHHRDEQY